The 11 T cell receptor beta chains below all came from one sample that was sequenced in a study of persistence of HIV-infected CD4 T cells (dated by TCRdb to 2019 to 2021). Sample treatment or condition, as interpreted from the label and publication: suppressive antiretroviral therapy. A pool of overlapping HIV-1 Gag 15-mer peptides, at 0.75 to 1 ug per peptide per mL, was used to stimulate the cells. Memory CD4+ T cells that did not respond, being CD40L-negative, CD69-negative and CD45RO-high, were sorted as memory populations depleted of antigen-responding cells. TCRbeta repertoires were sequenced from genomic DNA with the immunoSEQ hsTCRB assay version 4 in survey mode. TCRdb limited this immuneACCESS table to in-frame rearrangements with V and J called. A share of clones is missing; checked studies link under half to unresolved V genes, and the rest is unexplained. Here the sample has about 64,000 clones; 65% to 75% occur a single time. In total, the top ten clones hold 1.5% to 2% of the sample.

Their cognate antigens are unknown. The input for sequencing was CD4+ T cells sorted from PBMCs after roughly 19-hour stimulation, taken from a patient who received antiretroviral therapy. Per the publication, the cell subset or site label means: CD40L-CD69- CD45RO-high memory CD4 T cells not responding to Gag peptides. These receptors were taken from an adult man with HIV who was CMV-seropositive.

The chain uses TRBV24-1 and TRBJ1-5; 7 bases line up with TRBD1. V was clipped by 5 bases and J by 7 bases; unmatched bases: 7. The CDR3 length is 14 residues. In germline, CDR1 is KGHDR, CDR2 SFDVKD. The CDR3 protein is CATSGAGGGQPQHF. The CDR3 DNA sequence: TGTGCCACCAGTGGAGCAGGGGGAGGGCAGCCCCAGCATTTT.

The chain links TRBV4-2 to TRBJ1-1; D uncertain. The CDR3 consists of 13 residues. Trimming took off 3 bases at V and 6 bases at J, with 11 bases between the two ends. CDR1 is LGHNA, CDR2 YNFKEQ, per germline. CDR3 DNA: TGTGCCAGCAGCCAGCACACCCAATCTGAAGCTTTCTTT. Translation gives CASSQHTQSEAFF.

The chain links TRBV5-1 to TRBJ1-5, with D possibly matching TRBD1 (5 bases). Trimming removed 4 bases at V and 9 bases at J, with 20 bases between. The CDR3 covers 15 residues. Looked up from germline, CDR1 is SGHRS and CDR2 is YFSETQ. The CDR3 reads CASSARGGGDMPQHF. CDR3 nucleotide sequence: TGCGCCAGCAGCGCCCGCGGGGGAGGGGATATGCCCCAGCATTTT. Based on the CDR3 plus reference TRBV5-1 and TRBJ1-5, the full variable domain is KAGVTQTPRYLIKTRGQQVTLSCSPISGHRSVSWYQQTPGQGLQFLFEYFSETQRNKGNFPGRFSGRQFSNSRSEMNVSTLELGDSALYLCASSARGGGDMPQHFGDGTRLSIL.

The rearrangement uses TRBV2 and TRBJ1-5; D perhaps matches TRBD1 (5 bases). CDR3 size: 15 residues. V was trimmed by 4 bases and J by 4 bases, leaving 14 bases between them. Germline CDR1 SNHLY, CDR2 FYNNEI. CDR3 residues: CASSASGSSNQPQHF. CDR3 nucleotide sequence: TGTGCCAGCAGTGCATCAGGGAGCTCTAATCAGCCCCAGCATTTT.

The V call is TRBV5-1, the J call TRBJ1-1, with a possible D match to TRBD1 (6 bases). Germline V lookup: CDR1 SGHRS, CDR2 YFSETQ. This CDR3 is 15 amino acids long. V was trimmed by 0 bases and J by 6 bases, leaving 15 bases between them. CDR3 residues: CASSLGIGGQAEAFF. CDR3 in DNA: TGCGCCAGCAGCTTGGGAATCGGGGGGCAGGCTGAAGCTTTCTTT.

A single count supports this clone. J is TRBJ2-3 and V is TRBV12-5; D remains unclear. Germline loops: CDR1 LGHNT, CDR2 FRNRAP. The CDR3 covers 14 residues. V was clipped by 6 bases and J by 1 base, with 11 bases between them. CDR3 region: CASGEGLGTDTQYF. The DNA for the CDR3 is TGTGCTAGTGGAGAAGGGTTGGGCACAGATACGCAGTATTTT. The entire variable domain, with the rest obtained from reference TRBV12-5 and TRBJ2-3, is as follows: DARVTQTPRHKVTEMGQEVTMRCQPILGHNTVFWYRQTMMQGLELLAYFRNRAPLDDSGMPKDRFSAEMPDATLATLKIQPSEPRDSAVYFCASGEGLGTDTQYFGPGTRLTVL.

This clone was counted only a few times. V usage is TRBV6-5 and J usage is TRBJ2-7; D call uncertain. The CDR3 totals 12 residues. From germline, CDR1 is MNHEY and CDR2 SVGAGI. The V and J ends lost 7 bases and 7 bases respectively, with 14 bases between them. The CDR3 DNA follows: TGTGCCAGCATGAGCTACCCCGGGGAGCAGTACTTC. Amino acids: CASMSYPGEQYF.

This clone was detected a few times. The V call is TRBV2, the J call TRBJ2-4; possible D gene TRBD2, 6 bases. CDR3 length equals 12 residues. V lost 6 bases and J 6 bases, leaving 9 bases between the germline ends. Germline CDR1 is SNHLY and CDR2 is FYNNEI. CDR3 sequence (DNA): TGTGCCAGCAGGGGAGGTGGAAACATTCAGTACTTC. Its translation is CASRGGGNIQYF.

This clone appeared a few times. This chain's CDR3 is CASSHEGGVLTGELFF. The CDR3 DNA reads TGTGCCAGCAGCCACGAAGGGGGCGTTCTCACCGGGGAGCTGTTTTTT. This chain joins TRBV7-3 and TRBJ2-2, with 7 bases matching TRBD1. Germline trimming cut 5 bases from V and 4 bases from J; bases unmatched to any gene: 10. The CDR3 sequence is 16 residues long. The germline V gene encodes CDR1 SGHTA and CDR2 FQGTGA.

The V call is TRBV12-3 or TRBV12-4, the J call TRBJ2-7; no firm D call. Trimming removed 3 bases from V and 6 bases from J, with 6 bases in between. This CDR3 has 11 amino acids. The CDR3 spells CASSLVAEQYF. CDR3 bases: TGTGCCAGCAGTTTGGTCGCCGAGCAGTACTTC.

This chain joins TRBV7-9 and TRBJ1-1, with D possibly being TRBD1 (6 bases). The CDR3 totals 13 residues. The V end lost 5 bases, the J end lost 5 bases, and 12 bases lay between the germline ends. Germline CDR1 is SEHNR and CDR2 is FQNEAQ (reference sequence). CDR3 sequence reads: CASSPRQVTEAFF. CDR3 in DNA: TGTGCCAGCAGCCCACGACAGGTAACTGAAGCTTTCTTT.